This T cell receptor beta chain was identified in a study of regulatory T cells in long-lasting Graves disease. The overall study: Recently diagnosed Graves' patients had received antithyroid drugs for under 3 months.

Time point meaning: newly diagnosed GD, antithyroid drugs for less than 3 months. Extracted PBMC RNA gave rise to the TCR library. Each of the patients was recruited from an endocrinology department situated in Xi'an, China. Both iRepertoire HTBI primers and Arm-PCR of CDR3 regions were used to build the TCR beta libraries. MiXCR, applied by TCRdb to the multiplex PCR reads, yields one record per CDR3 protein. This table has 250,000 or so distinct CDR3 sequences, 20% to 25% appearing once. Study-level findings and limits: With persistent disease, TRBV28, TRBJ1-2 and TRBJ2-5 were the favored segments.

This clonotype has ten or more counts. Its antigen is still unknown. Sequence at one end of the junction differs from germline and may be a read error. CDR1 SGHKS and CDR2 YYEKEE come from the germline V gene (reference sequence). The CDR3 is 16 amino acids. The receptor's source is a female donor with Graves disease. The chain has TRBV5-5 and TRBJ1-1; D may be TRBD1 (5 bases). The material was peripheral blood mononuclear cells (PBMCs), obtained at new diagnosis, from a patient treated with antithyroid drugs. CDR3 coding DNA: TGCGCCAGCAGCCCTCTCCTGTCCGGACAGAACACTGAAGCTTTCTTT. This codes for CASSPLLSGQNTEAFF.